These 20 T cell receptor beta chains were sequenced from one sample in a study of cytomegalovirus exposure and HLA in healthy donors. With 60 Vbeta and 13 Jbeta primers, the PCR was carried out. The repertoire was sequenced with immunoSEQ multiplex PCR; TCRdb's copy has only in-frame clones and lacks some. This sample has 100,000 to 150,000 clones, with around 76% found just once. Sample: PBMCs. All receptors come from a man over 45 in good health and CMV-seropositive.

This clone was detected only a few times. The gene calls are TRBV29-1 and TRBJ2-7; TRBD2 might be the D (6 bases). Germline-derived CDR1 and CDR2 are SQVTM and ANQGSEA. This CDR3 contains 14 residues. V was shortened by 4 bases and J by 5 bases, with 18 bases between the two germline ends. Here the CDR3 reads CSVVRDSGLDEQYF. DNA of the CDR3: TGCAGCGTTGTAAGGGACTCCGGGCTCGACGAGCAGTACTTC.

This clone was observed a single time. The DNA for the CDR3 is TGTGCCAGCAGCTCCCGACCGGGACTCCATAATGAAAAACTGTTTTTT. This translates into CASSSRPGLHNEKLFF. The chain couples TRBV11-2 to TRBJ1-4, with D perhaps TRBD1 (5 bases). V was clipped by 4 bases and J by 4 bases, with 16 bases between them. The CDR3 is 16 amino acids. The germline V gene has CDR1 SGHAT and CDR2 FQNNGV. Variable domain in full (rest from reference TRBV11-2 and TRBJ1-4): EAGVAQSPRYKIIEKRQSVAFWCNPISGHATLYWYQQILGQGPKLLIQFQNNGVVDDSQLPKDRFSAERLKGVDSTLKIQPAKLEDSAVYLCASSSRPGLHNEKLFFGSGTQLSVL.

In regard to this clone: A read error may account for a junction end that differs from germline. V gene TRBV5-6 combines with J gene TRBJ1-1; D might be TRBD1 (6 bases). CDR1 is SGHDT, CDR2 YYEEEE, per germline. The CDR3 loop spans 14 amino acids. The CDR3 DNA reads TGTGCCAGCAGTTTGGACAGTGGGGAGACTGAAGCTTTCTTT. Protein: CASSLDSGETEAFF.

In its sample, this clone was seen a few times. The chain joins TRBV6-5 to TRBJ1-1, with D tentatively TRBD1 (6 bases). CDR3 length: 12 amino acids. The germline gives CDR1 MNHEY, CDR2 SVGAGI. Trimming removed 6 bases at V and 1 base at J, with 6 bases between. CDR3 sequence: CASRTGNTEAFF. The CDR3 DNA is TGTGCCAGCAGGACAGGGAACACTGAAGCTTTCTTT.

This clone was counted only a few times. This sequence joins TRBV4-3 and TRBJ1-5; D is possibly TRBD1 (5 bases). The CDR3 has 15 amino acids. V was shortened by 1 base and J by 4 bases, with 11 bases between the two germline ends. Germline CDR1 is LGHNA and CDR2 is YSLEER. The DNA for the CDR3 is TGCGCCAGCAGCCAAGGGTGGCAGGGAAATCAGCCCCAGCATTTT. Translating gives CASSQGWQGNQPQHF.

The chain is built from TRBV6-1 and TRBJ1-4; TRBD1 aligns across 7 bases. The CDR3 loop spans 16 amino acids. V lost 4 bases, J lost 4 bases, and 9 bases stayed unmatched. Germline values: CDR1 MNHNS, CDR2 SASEGT. The CDR3 region has the DNA TGTGCCAGCAGTGGGCATAGACAGGGCTTTAATGAAAAACTGTTTTTT. Translating it yields CASSGHRQGFNEKLFF.

This chain connects TRBV6-5 to TRBJ2-1; 9 bases fit TRBD2. With V trimmed by 7 bases and J by 0 bases, 4 bases remained unmatched. The CDR3 covers 15 residues. Germline V gene lookup returns CDR1 MNHEY and CDR2 SVGAGI. This CDR3 reads CASMGSGGSYNEQFF. Here the CDR3 DNA reads TGTGCCAGCATGGGTAGCGGGGGCTCCTACAATGAGCAGTTCTTC.

The V and J genes are TRBV11-2 and TRBJ2-1; a possible D gene is TRBD2 (6 bases). The CDR3 length is 14 residues. CDR1 and CDR2 from the germline V gene are SGHAT and FQNNGV. The V end lost 5 bases, the J end lost 5 bases, and 13 bases lay between the germline ends. For the CDR3, the DNA is TGTGCCAGCAGCCCCCGACTAGGGCACAATGAGCAGTTCTTC. Amino acid sequence: CASSPRLGHNEQFF.

The rearrangement uses TRBV19 and TRBJ2-7, with TRBD2 as a possible D gene (6 bases). The CDR3 has 15 amino acids. Per the germline V gene, CDR1 is LNHDA and CDR2 is SQIVND (reference sequence). V was shortened by 9 bases and J by 0 bases, with 18 bases between the two germline ends. As DNA, the CDR3 is TGTGCCAGCCAGCCGTATGCGGGGAGCTCCTACGAGCAGTACTTC. As protein: CASQPYAGSSYEQYF.

The chain is built from TRBV5-8 and TRBJ1-5; TRBD1 is a possible D gene (6 bases). Between the trimmed V and J ends, which lost 4 bases and 2 bases, there was a span of 10 bases. The CDR3 totals 14 residues. The germline gives CDR1 SGHTS, CDR2 YDEGEE. CDR3 sequence: CASSNGGGNQPQHF. The CDR3 region has the DNA TGTGCCAGCAGCAATGGGGGCGGCAATCAGCCCCAGCATTTT.

The chain uses TRBV4-1 and TRBJ1-5; D might be TRBD1 (5 bases). CDR3 length: 17 residues. Germline loops: CDR1 MGHRA, CDR2 YSYEKL. Trimming shortened V by 4 bases and J by 2 bases, and 18 bases separated the two germline ends. The CDR3 is CASSPILRGAGNQPQHF. CDR3 nucleotide sequence: TGCGCCAGCAGCCCTATCCTCCGCGGGGCTGGCAATCAGCCCCAGCATTTT.

This chain connects TRBV4-1 to TRBJ2-7; 10 bases are shared with TRBD1. The germline V gene has CDR1 MGHRA and CDR2 YSYEKL. The ends lost 1 base at V and 1 base at J; junction bases unmatched: 4. CDR3 length: 16 amino acids. CDR3 coding DNA: TGCGCCAGCAGCCAAGGACAGGGGGCTCTTTCCTACGAGCAGTACTTC. It codes for CASSQGQGALSYEQYF.

The chain joins TRBV4-3 to TRBJ1-2; weak D call: TRBD1 (5 bases). CDR1 and CDR2 from the germline V gene are LGHNA and YSLEER. V was pared by 0 bases and J by 0 bases, with 14 bases between. The CDR3 has 17 amino acids. The CDR3 nucleotides are TGCGCCAGCAGCCAAGATTTGGGGCAGGCATCTAACTATGGCTACACCTTC. Translating gives CASSQDLGQASNYGYTF.

A few counts support this clone. The chain employs TRBV11-3 and TRBJ2-5, with TRBD2 identical over 10 bases. Germline V gene lookup returns CDR1 SGHNT and CDR2 YENEEA. This CDR3 contains 19 residues. Trimming at V came to 5 bases and at J to 1 base, leaving 16 bases not matched to a gene. CDR3 amino acids: CASSGPSQQLAGAQETQYF. DNA of the CDR3: TGTGCCAGCAGCGGCCCCTCCCAGCAGCTAGCGGGGGCCCAAGAGACCCAGTACTTC.

This chain connects TRBV11-1 to TRBJ2-5; 8 positions agree with TRBD1. The V gene's germline CDR1 is SGHAT and CDR2 FQDESV (reference sequence). V gave up 4 bases and J gave up 2 bases; unmatched junction bases: 3. CDR3 length: 14 residues. CDR3 DNA: TGTGCCAGCAGCTCTCGACAGGGGCAAGAGACCCAGTACTTC. Translated, it gives CASSSRQGQETQYF.

This clone turned up a few times. The chain employs TRBV19 and TRBJ1-5, with 9 bases identical to TRBD1. The CDR3 has 16 amino acids. CDR1 and CDR2 (germline): LNHDA, SQIVND (reference sequence). The trim removed 3 bases at V and 3 bases at J, leaving 6 bases unmatched. Here the CDR3 reads CASSMFRTGDNQPQHF. In DNA form, the CDR3 reads TGTGCCAGTAGTATGTTTCGGACAGGGGACAATCAGCCCCAGCATTTT.

The chain links TRBV18 to TRBJ1-1; D might be TRBD1 (6 bases). The CDR3 is made up of 15 amino acids. Trimming stripped 2 bases from V and 3 bases from J, with 13 bases between. Germline CDR1 and CDR2: KGHSH and LQKENI. The CDR3 spells CASSPVQGFDTEAFF. The CDR3 DNA reads TGTGCCAGCTCACCAGTACAGGGTTTCGACACTGAAGCTTTCTTT.

The CDR3 protein is CASSLATGFYPYEQYF. The CDR3 DNA follows: TGTGCCAGCAGCTTAGCGACGGGGTTTTACCCATACGAGCAGTACTTC. The chain has TRBV7-2 and TRBJ2-7; a possible D gene is TRBD2 (5 bases). Germline V gene data show CDR1 as SGHTA and CDR2 as FQGNSA. The germline V and J ends were trimmed by 0 bases and 4 bases, with 16 bases remaining between them. The CDR3 consists of 16 residues.

The chain couples TRBV6-1 to TRBJ2-1; 7 bases agree with TRBD1. Germline lookup yields CDR1 MNHNS and CDR2 SASEGT. After removal of 6 bases from V and 0 bases from J, the junction contained 8 bases not matched to a gene. The CDR3 has 16 residues. The CDR3 loop reads CASRETWDSSYNEQFF. CDR3 in DNA: TGTGCCAGCAGGGAAACTTGGGACAGCTCCTACAATGAGCAGTTCTTC.

V and J are TRBV4-1 and TRBJ2-1; D is possibly TRBD2 (6 bases). CDR1 is MGHRA, CDR2 YSYEKL, per germline. V lost 1 base and J 5 bases, leaving 18 bases between the germline ends. The CDR3 is 17 residues long. CDR3 region: CASSQVELAANNNEQFF. CDR3 coding DNA: TGCGCCAGCAGCCAAGTGGAGTTAGCGGCAAATAACAATGAGCAGTTCTTC.